The rows below give T cell receptor beta chains drawn from one sample of a study of blood T cell repertoires in COVID-19. Sequencing used immunoSEQ multiplex PCR; TCRdb keeps in-frame clones, though not all of them. This table has over 130,000 clones, about 88% appearing once. The sample comprised peripheral blood. These receptors all come from a human donor with COVID-19, enrolled during active disease. The donor label of this sample is uncertain. Both conserved end residues are part of each CDR3. The D gene is left open where the match is weak. Size values are once, few and many counts, or a class for expanded clones, and some rows have none.

V: TRBV5-6; J: TRBJ2-7; size: once; D: TRBD1; CDR3: CASQGQATYEQYF; DNA: TGTGCCAGTCAGGGACAGGCGACCTACGAGCAGTACTTC
V: TRBV2; J: TRBJ2-7; size: .; D: .; CDR3: CASRAGTPYEQYF; DNA: TGTGCCAGCAGAGCCGGGACACCCTACGAGCAGTACTTC
V: TRBV6-5; J: TRBJ1-4; size: .; D: TRBD1; CDR3: CASRTGQGAEKLFF; DNA: TGTGCCAGCAGAACGGGACAGGGGGCGGAAAAACTGTTTTTT
V: TRBV6-5; J: TRBJ1-5; size: few; D: .; CDR3: CASSTGMGNQPQHF; DNA: TGTGCCAGCAGTACCGGTATGGGCAATCAGCCCCAGCATTTT
V: TRBV7-9; J: TRBJ1-1; size: .; D: .; CDR3: CACYRGVVTEAFF; DNA: TGTGCCTGCTACCGGGGGGTCGTGACTGAAGCTTTCTTT
V: TRBV2; J: TRBJ1-2; size: .; D: .; CDR3: CASSHRQQTNYGYTF; DNA: TGTGCCAGCAGTCACAGACAGCAGACTAACTATGGCTACACCTTC
V: TRBV6-1; J: TRBJ1-2; size: .; D: TRBD1; CDR3: CASSDPGQFYGYTF; DNA: TGTGCCAGCAGTGACCCGGGACAGTTCTATGGCTACACCTTC
V: TRBV6-4; J: TRBJ2-7; size: .; D: TRBD2; CDR3: CASSDSGEGWGELAGGREQYF; DNA: TGTGCCAGCAGTGACTCGGGCGAGGGATGGGGAGAACTAGCGGGAGGTCGGGAGCAGTACTTC
V: TRBV6-5; J: TRBJ1-1; size: once; D: TRBD1; CDR3: CASSYRTGNTEAFF; DNA: TGTGCCAGCAGTTACCGGACAGGGAACACTGAAGCTTTCTTT
V: TRBV3-1/TRBV3-2; J: TRBJ1-1; size: few; D: .; CDR3: CASSQPGEGNTEAFF; DNA: TGTGCCAGCAGCCAGCCCGGAGAGGGGAACACTGAAGCTTTCTTT
V: TRBV3-1/TRBV3-2; J: TRBJ1-1; size: .; D: .; CDR3: CASSQEPGLNTEAFF; DNA: TGTGCCAGCAGCCAAGAACCGGGATTGAACACTGAAGCTTTCTTT
V: TRBV11-2; J: TRBJ1-4; size: .; D: .; CDR3: CASSLGQFGLNEKLFF; DNA: TGTGCCAGCAGCCTCGGACAGTTCGGCCTTAATGAAAAACTGTTTTTT
V: TRBV5-1; J: TRBJ2-5; size: once; D: TRBD1; CDR3: CASTPTGYQETQYF; DNA: TGCGCCAGCACCCCGACAGGGTACCAAGAGACCCAGTACTTC
V: TRBV24-1; J: TRBJ1-5; size: .; D: .; CDR3: CATSGQGGYEPQHF; DNA: TGTGCCACCAGCGGTCAAGGGGGATATGAGCCCCAGCATTTT
V: TRBV7-2; J: TRBJ1-2; size: few; D: TRBD1; CDR3: CASRRGQGGYGYTF; DNA: TGTGCCAGCAGGCGGGGACAGGGCGGCTATGGCTACACCTTC
V: TRBV4-2; J: TRBJ2-3; size: .; D: .; CDR3: CASSQVEGGTDTQYF; DNA: TGTGCCAGCAGCCAAGTTGAAGGGGGCACAGATACGCAGTATTTT
V: TRBV4-1; J: TRBJ2-2; size: .; D: .; CDR3: CASSQAGGKAGELFF; DNA: TGCGCCAGCAGCCAAGCTGGAGGGAAAGCCGGGGAGCTGTTTTTT
V: TRBV18; J: TRBJ1-3; size: .; D: .; CDR3: CASSPRSQNTIYF; DNA: TGTGCCAGCTCACCACGGAGCCAAAACACCATATATTTT
V: TRBV11-3; J: TRBJ2-7; size: .; D: .; CDR3: CASSLDSPGYEQYF; DNA: TGTGCCAGCAGCTTAGATTCCCCGGGCTACGAGCAGTACTTC
V: TRBV5-6; J: TRBJ1-1; size: .; D: .; CDR3: CASSLNRDTEAFF; DNA: TGTGCCAGCAGCTTGAACAGGGACACTGAAGCTTTCTTT
V: TRBV2; J: TRBJ1-6; size: .; D: TRBD1; CDR3: CASISGQIYNSPLHF; DNA: TGTGCCAGCATTTCGGGACAGATATATAATTCACCCCTCCACTTT
V: TRBV11-2; J: TRBJ2-1; size: .; D: .; CDR3: CASSPLGGFEQFF; DNA: TGTGCCAGCAGCCCGCTGGGGGGATTTGAGCAGTTCTTC
V: TRBV6-5; J: TRBJ2-7; size: .; D: .; CDR3: CASSYQWDSSYEQYF; DNA: TGTGCCAGCAGTTATCAGTGGGACTCCTCCTACGAGCAGTACTTC
V: TRBV19; J: TRBJ1-1; size: once; D: .; CDR3: CASRQGFIGTEAFF; DNA: TGTGCCAGTAGACAGGGCTTCATTGGCACTGAAGCTTTCTTT
V: TRBV3-1/TRBV3-2; J: TRBJ1-1; size: .; D: TRBD1; CDR3: CASSPTRTGEFLAFF; DNA: TGTGCCAGCAGCCCTACCCGGACAGGGGAGTTCTTGGCTTTCTTT
V: TRBV3-1/TRBV3-2; J: TRBJ1-1; size: .; D: TRBD1; CDR3: CASSQVGTGTYTEAFF; DNA: TGTGCCAGCAGCCAAGTCGGGACAGGGACATACACTGAAGCTTTCTTT
V: TRBV3-1/TRBV3-2; J: TRBJ1-2; size: .; D: .; CDR3: CASSQGFQANGYTF; DNA: TGTGCCAGCAGCCAAGGGTTCCAGGCGAATGGCTACACCTTC
V: TRBV4-1; J: TRBJ2-7; size: .; D: TRBD1; CDR3: CASSQGRGGDRGYEQYF; DNA: TGCGCCAGCAGCCAAGGCAGGGGCGGGGACAGGGGCTACGAGCAGTACTTC
V: TRBV7-6; J: TRBJ2-1; size: once; D: TRBD2; CDR3: CASSAGLAGYNEQFF; DNA: TGTGCCAGCAGCGCGGGACTAGCGGGGTACAATGAGCAGTTCTTC
V: TRBV11-3; J: TRBJ2-7; size: .; D: TRBD2; CDR3: CASSLGIRLAGRLKGEQYF; DNA: TGTGCCAGCAGCTTAGGTATTCGACTAGCGGGGCGACTTAAGGGCGAGCAGTACTTC
V: TRBV28; J: TRBJ2-7; size: .; D: TRBD2; CDR3: CAISLGLAGGPYEQYF; DNA: TGTGCCATTTCTCTGGGACTAGCGGGGGGACCCTACGAGCAGTACTTC
V: TRBV9; J: TRBJ2-7; size: .; D: TRBD2; CDR3: CASSAGTTTYEQYF; DNA: TGTGCCAGCAGCGCCGGGACTACCACTTACGAGCAGTACTTC
V: TRBV9; J: TRBJ1-2; size: .; D: .; CDR3: CASSVGNSYGYTF; DNA: TGTGCCAGCAGCGTAGGAAACAGCTATGGCTACACCTTC
V: TRBV19; J: TRBJ1-1; size: once; D: TRBD1; CDR3: CASSIHSTGGGEAFF; DNA: TGTGCCAGTAGTATCCACTCAACAGGGGGAGGTGAAGCTTTCTTT
V: TRBV5-4; J: TRBJ2-1; size: .; D: .; CDR3: CASSLGGTSSYNEQFF; DNA: TGTGCCAGCAGCTTGGGGGGCACGAGCTCCTACAATGAGCAGTTCTTC
V: TRBV7-9; J: TRBJ2-4; size: .; D: TRBD2; CDR3: CASRASGRENIQYF; DNA: TGTGCCAGCCGGGCTAGCGGGAGGGAAAACATTCAGTACTTC
V: TRBV11-3; J: TRBJ1-2; size: once; D: TRBD1; CDR3: CASSSDNRNRGLFYGYTF; DNA: TGTGCCAGCAGCTCGGACAATAGGAACAGGGGGCTATTCTATGGCTACACCTTC
V: TRBV6-5; J: TRBJ1-4; size: .; D: TRBD1; CDR3: CASSRTGAYNEKLFF; DNA: TGTGCCAGCAGTCGAACAGGGGCTTATAATGAAAAACTGTTTTTT
V: TRBV19; J: TRBJ1-4; size: few; D: .; CDR3: CASRRSTNEKLFF; DNA: TGTGCCAGTAGGAGGTCAACTAATGAAAAACTGTTTTTT
V: TRBV6-5; J: TRBJ1-1; size: once; D: TRBD1; CDR3: CASSSPGQRNTEAFF; DNA: TGTGCCAGCAGTTCGCCGGGACAGCGGAACACTGAAGCTTTCTTT
V: TRBV29-1; J: TRBJ1-2; size: .; D: TRBD1; CDR3: CSPASLKTGGSYGYTF; DNA: TGCAGCCCCGCATCCCTGAAGACAGGGGGCAGCTATGGCTACACCTTC
V: TRBV24-1; J: TRBJ2-7; size: once; D: .; CDR3: CATSDQDRPYEQYF; DNA: TGTGCCACCAGTGATCAGGACAGACCCTACGAGCAGTACTTC